These 15 T cell receptor beta chains originate from one sample sequenced in a study of T cells after yellow fever vaccination. TCRdb re-derived calls from the 5' RACE reads in MiXCR, one entry per CDR3 protein. The repertoire holds roughly 520,000 distinct CDR3 sequences, with about a fifth as singletons. Sequenced here: PBMCs, sampled about 21 days after the first yellow fever vaccination. The receptors were gathered from a man younger than 35 who received the YFV17D yellow fever vaccine.

This clonotype came up a few times. The chain carries TRBV20-1 and TRBJ2-7; TRBD1 aligns across 8 bases. CDR1 and CDR2 (germline): DFQATT, SNEGSKA (reference sequence). J lost 3 bases, V lost 0 bases, and 10 bases had no gene match. This CDR3 region has 16 residues. The CDR3 loop reads CSARDVRTGFYYEQYF. The CDR3 DNA follows: TGCAGTGCTAGAGATGTTCGGACAGGGTTTTACTACGAGCAGTACTTC.

This clonotype was seen a few times. The V call is TRBV4-1, the J call TRBJ2-2; perhaps D is TRBD1 or TRBD2 (5 bases each). Trimming took off 7 bases at V and 5 bases at J, with 17 bases between the two ends. Germline V lookup: CDR1 MGHRA, CDR2 YSYEKL. There are 15 residues in the CDR3. CDR3 in amino acids: CASTATGAPTGELFF. CDR3 DNA: TGCGCCAGCACAGCAACCGGGGCCCCGACCGGGGAGCTGTTTTTT.

This clonotype was detected only a few times. The gene calls are TRBV18 and TRBJ1-1; a possible D gene is TRBD1 (6 bases). V was trimmed by 3 bases and J by 1 base, leaving 15 bases between them. The CDR3 runs 16 residues. The V gene's germline CDR1 is KGHSH and CDR2 LQKENI. The CDR3 DNA reads TGTGCCAGCTCACCGGATAGGGGGGCTCGGAACACTGAAGCTTTCTTT. Amino acids: CASSPDRGARNTEAFF.

The V and J genes are TRBV11-2 and TRBJ1-2; TRBD1 agrees at 8 bases. CDR1 SGHAT and CDR2 FQNNGV come from the germline V gene. The CDR3 consists of 16 residues. V dropped 4 bases and J dropped 2; count of bases not matched to a gene: 9. The CDR3 DNA sequence: TGTGCCAGCAGCTCACTCAAGAGGACAGGGAACTATGGCTACACCTTC. Protein: CASSSLKRTGNYGYTF.

CDR3 in amino acids: CASSPPRLAGGDEQYF. The CDR3 DNA is TGTGCCAGCTCACCACCCCGACTAGCGGGGGGTGACGAGCAGTACTTC. V is TRBV18 and J is TRBJ2-7, with 13 positions matching TRBD2. After removal of 0 bases from V and 5 bases from J, the junction contained 4 bases not matched to a gene. This CDR3 has 16 amino acids. Germline CDR1 and CDR2: KGHSH and LQKENI.

The chain has TRBV7-2 and TRBJ2-7; D uncertain. The germline gives CDR1 SGHTA, CDR2 FQGNSA. The CDR3 runs 15 residues. V was shortened by 0 bases and J by 2 bases, with 11 bases between the two germline ends. The CDR3 sequence is CASSLATADAYEQYF. The CDR3 region has the DNA TGTGCCAGCAGCTTAGCCACAGCAGATGCCTACGAGCAGTACTTC.

This clonotype was seen more than once but under ten times. The genes are TRBV5-1 and TRBJ2-3; TRBD2 agrees at 7 bases. The V and J ends lost 6 bases and 0 bases, in that order; junction bases with no gene match: 10. CDR1 is SGHRS, CDR2 YFSETQ, per germline. The CDR3 is 16 amino acids. The CDR3 sequence is CASTPGEGSSTDTQYF. DNA of the CDR3: TGCGCCAGCACCCCGGGGGAGGGATCTAGCACAGATACGCAGTATTTT.

The chain recombines TRBV18 with TRBJ1-2; possible D gene TRBD1, 5 bases. Trimming removed 3 bases at V and 6 bases at J, with 17 bases between. CDR1 is KGHSH, CDR2 LQKENI, per germline. There are 15 residues in the CDR3. For the CDR3, the DNA is TGTGCCAGCTCACCTGGGGGGAGCGAGGTTGATGGCTACACCTTC. Its translation is CASSPGGSEVDGYTF.

The V gene is TRBV2, the J gene TRBJ2-1, with D possibly TRBD2 on 5 matching bases. The V gene's germline CDR1 is SNHLY and CDR2 FYNNEI. The germline V and J ends were trimmed by 7 bases and 10 bases, with 11 bases remaining between them. The CDR3 has 11 amino acids. CDR3 coding DNA: TGTGCCAGCACCGACTACGTCGAGCAGTTCTTC. It is translated as CASTDYVEQFF.

V and J are TRBV23-1 and TRBJ2-7; a weak D match, TRBD1 (6 bases). TRBV23-1 is an open reading frame, and its role is uncertain. CDR3 length: 17 amino acids. Deletions cut 3 bases from V and 2 bases from J, with 20 bases between. As DNA, the CDR3 is TGCGCCAGCAGTCACTCATGGCCACCGGGACATCCCTACGAGCAGTACTTC. Its translation is CASSHSWPPGHPYEQYF.

The rearrangement links TRBV18 to TRBJ1-2; TRBD1 might be the D (5 bases). Trimming took off 5 bases at V and 6 bases at J, with 13 bases between the two ends. Germline V gives CDR1 KGHSH, CDR2 LQKENI. This CDR3 has 13 amino acids. The CDR3 bases are TGTGCCAGCTCAGGAAAGGGGCCACATGGCTACACCTTC. It translates to CASSGKGPHGYTF. The full variable domain, its missing parts supplied by reference TRBV18 and TRBJ1-2, is NAGVMQNPRHLVRRRGQEARLRCSPMKGHSHVYWYRQLPEEGLKFMVYLQKENIIDESGMPKERFSAEFPKEGPSILRIQQVVRGDSAAYFCASSGKGPHGYTFGSGTRLTVV.

The table lists this clonotype with a few counts. J is TRBJ1-1 and V is TRBV12-3 or TRBV12-4; D is unclear. V was pared by 6 bases and J by 5 bases, with 16 bases between. The CDR3 is made up of 14 amino acids. The CDR3: CASSSPRMGTEAFF. In DNA form, the CDR3 reads TGTGCCAGCAGCTCCCCCCGAATGGGGACTGAAGCTTTCTTT.

In this sample, this clonotype turned up many times. The genes are TRBV7-2 and TRBJ2-5, with 11 bases lining up with TRBD2. J gave up 5 bases and V 2 bases, and 7 bases lay outside the gene matches. Germline CDR1 is SGHTA and CDR2 is FQGNSA. The CDR3 runs 16 residues. Here the CDR3 DNA reads TGTGCCAGCAGCTTATTCCTAGCGGGGGGCGGGGAGACCCAGTACTTC. This translates into CASSLFLAGGGETQYF.

In this sample, this clonotype turned up a few times. The chain recombines TRBV6-1 with TRBJ1-6; TRBD1 aligns across 8 bases. There are 16 residues in the CDR3. J gave up 8 bases and V 6 bases, and 12 bases lay outside the gene matches. Germline V gene sequence: CDR1 MNHNS, CDR2 SASEGT. The CDR3 region is CASSLLRDRTYSPLHF. In DNA form, the CDR3 reads TGTGCCAGCAGCCTCCTCCGGGACAGGACATATTCACCCCTCCACTTT.

V usage is TRBV29-1 and J usage is TRBJ2-5; the match to TRBD2 covers 8 bases. Per germline, CDR1 SQVTM and CDR2 ANQGSEA. The CDR3 length is 13 residues. With V trimmed by 6 bases and J by 5 bases, 8 bases remained unmatched. The CDR3 region is CSVEGLGPETQYF. CDR3 nucleotides: TGCAGCGTGGAGGGACTAGGGCCGGAGACCCAGTACTTC.